This is a list of T cell receptor beta chains from one sample in a study of read filtering for tumor transcriptome and immune sequencing. TCRdb called the reads again in MiXCR, with one record for every CDR3 protein. The table includes 100,000 to 150,000 distinct CDR3 sequences, 10% to 15% detected once. Sequencing was performed on a population of CD138-negative cells sorted from bone marrow. The receptors shown here come from a donor older than 35 with multiple myeloma. Both conserved end residues are part of each CDR3. A D gene is named only where the DNA matches it firmly. Size values are once, few and many counts, or a class for expanded clones, and some rows have none.

d_gene	j_gene	v_gene	abundance	CDR3aa	CDR3nt
.	TRBJ2-2	TRBV24-1	many	CATSDSRAARELFF	TGTGCCACCAGTGATTCTCGAGCGGCGCGGGAGCTGTTTTTT
TRBD2	TRBJ2-7	TRBV15	few	CATSRRGLAETYEQYF	TGTGCCACCAGCAGACGTGGCCTAGCGGAAACCTACGAGCAGTACTTC
.	TRBJ2-7	TRBV7-8	.	CASSRGETSYEQYF	TGTGCCAGCAGCCGAGGAGAGACGTCCTACGAGCAGTACTTC
.	TRBJ2-3	TRBV11-3	.	CASSLGGVTDTQYF	TGTGCCAGCAGCTTGGGCGGGGTCACAGATACGCAGTATTTT
TRBD2	TRBJ2-1	TRBV30	many	CAWSRLAGGPGVGDEQFF	TGTGCCTGGAGCAGACTAGCGGGAGGGCCTGGGGTCGGAGATGAGCAGTTCTTC
.	TRBJ1-2	TRBV4-1	many	CASSQEWAQGGYGYTF	TGCGCCAGCAGCCAAGAGTGGGCCCAAGGCGGATATGGCTACACCTTC
.	TRBJ2-2	TRBV7-3	many	CASSSLRTRSNTGELFF	TGTGCCAGCAGCTCGTTAAGGACACGCTCCAATACCGGGGAGCTGTTTTTT
.	TRBJ1-1	TRBV29-1	many	CSAQPRMNTEAFF	TGCAGCGCCCAACCCAGGATGAACACTGAAGCTTTCTTT
TRBD1	TRBJ2-3	TRBV24-1	many	CATSDLGTGGAGDTQYF	TGTGCCACCAGTGATTTAGGGACAGGGGGCGCGGGAGATACGCAGTATTTT
.	TRBJ1-6	TRBV12-3/TRBV12-4	many	CASSPPAPAPLHF	TGTGCCAGCAGCCCGCCTGCCCCGGCACCCCTCCACTTT
TRBD2	TRBJ2-2	TRBV5-6	many	CASSPGGFTGELFF	TGTGCCAGCAGCCCCGGGGGGTTCACCGGGGAGCTGTTTTTT
.	TRBJ2-1	TRBV30	many	CAWSVVGDNEQFF	TGTGCCTGGAGTGTCGTCGGAGACAATGAGCAGTTCTTC
.	TRBJ2-1	TRBV14	many	CASSQELRGVEQFF	TGTGCCAGCAGCCAAGAACTCCGAGGCGTTGAGCAGTTCTTC
.	TRBJ1-1	TRBV5-1	.	CASSPGGVRLNTEAFF	TGCGCCAGCAGCCCCGGGGGGGTCCGATTGAACACTGAAGCTTTCTTT
.	TRBJ1-5	TRBV6-2/TRBV6-3	few	CASSYSSRTRLPQHF	TGTGCCAGCAGTTACTCAAGTCGAACTCGTTTACCCCAGCATTTT
.	TRBJ1-2	TRBV6-5	many	CASSYSGEEDGYTF	TGTGCCAGCAGTTACTCTGGGGAGGAGGATGGCTACACCTTC
.	TRBJ2-5	TRBV5-1	once	CASSCQETQYF	TGCGCCAGCAGCTGCCAAGAGACCCAGTACTTC
.	TRBJ2-5	TRBV5-4	many	CASSPRGGGRETQYF	TGTGCCAGCAGCCCGAGGGGCGGCGGAAGAGAGACCCAGTACTTC
TRBD2	TRBJ2-1	TRBV20-1	many	CSARDWGGGSSYNVQFF	TGCAGTGCTAGAGATTGGGGCGGGGGGAGCTCCTACAATGTGCAGTTCTTC
.	TRBJ1-1	TRBV5-1	many	CASSLDSDPNTEAFF	TGCGCCAGCAGCTTAGACTCTGACCCGAACACTGAAGCTTTCTTT
.	TRBJ2-3	TRBV10-1	few	CASSRQSTDTQYF	TGCGCCAGCAGTCGACAGAGCACAGATACGCAGTATTTT
TRBD1	TRBJ1-6	TRBV20-1	many	CSATGTGVNSPLHF	TGCAGTGCTACGGGGACAGGGGTTAATTCACCCCTCCACTTT
.	TRBJ2-7	TRBV29-1	many	CSAMSSGRVYF	TGCAGCGCTATGTCTTCGGGACGGGTGTACTTC
.	TRBJ1-1	TRBV29-1	many	CSVGQTQSTEAFF	TGCAGCGTTGGGCAGACCCAGAGCACTGAAGCTTTCTTT
.	TRBJ2-2	TRBV6-5	.	CATRRVAGELFF	TGTGCCACAAGGAGGGTGGCCGGGGAGCTGTTTTTT
.	TRBJ2-3	TRBV5-6	many	CASSLNRRLVSTDTQYF	TGTGCCAGCAGCTTAAACCGGCGGCTAGTAAGCACAGATACGCAGTATTTT
.	TRBJ2-7	TRBV29-1	many	CSVQGIEYEQYF	TGCAGCGTTCAAGGGATAGAGTACGAGCAGTACTTC
.	TRBJ2-2	TRBV5-5	many	CASSLPLLGTGELFF	TGTGCCAGCAGCTTGCCTCTCCTGGGCACCGGGGAGCTGTTTTTT
TRBD1	TRBJ1-5	TRBV20-1	few	CSANRGDQPQHF	TGCAGTGCTAACAGGGGTGATCAGCCCCAGCATTTT
TRBD1	TRBJ1-2	TRBV2	few	CASIRDSANYGYTF	TGTGCCAGCATCAGGGACAGCGCGAACTATGGCTACACCTTC
.	TRBJ2-3	TRBV28	many	CASRGPSGDFSTDTQYF	TGTGCCAGCAGGGGCCCCTCGGGGGACTTTAGCACAGATACGCAGTATTTT
.	TRBJ2-1	TRBV2	many	CASNRALVNNEQFF	TGTGCCAGCAACCGGGCCCTCGTTAACAATGAGCAGTTCTTC
.	TRBJ2-7	TRBV19	few	CASSIGGGSREQYF	TGTGCCAGTAGTATAGGAGGCGGATCCCGGGAGCAGTACTTC
TRBD2	TRBJ2-5	TRBV5-6	.	CASSLEAGGTWGTQYF	TGTGCCAGCAGCCTGGAAGCGGGAGGAACCTGGGGGACCCAGTACTTC
.	TRBJ1-2	TRBV25-1	many	CASRSGGLPGYTF	TGTGCCAGCAGAAGTGGGGGGCTTCCAGGCTACACCTTC
.	TRBJ2-1	TRBV30	.	CAWSGIYNEQFF	TGTGCCTGGAGTGGTATCTACAATGAGCAGTTCTTC
.	TRBJ1-3	TRBV29-1	.	CSAVDSGNTIYF	TGCAGCGCAGTAGACTCTGGAAACACCATATATTTT
TRBD2	TRBJ2-1	TRBV5-4	many	CASSLPGLAGNEQFF	TGTGCCAGCAGCTTGCCCGGACTAGCGGGCAATGAGCAGTTCTTC
.	TRBJ2-3	TRBV6-2/TRBV6-3	.	CASRDVVARPDTQYF	TGTGCCAGCAGGGACGTAGTTGCGAGACCAGATACGCAGTATTTT
.	TRBJ1-1	TRBV6-5	.	CASSQPCGGVTEAFF	TGTGCCAGCAGCCAACCTTGTGGCGGGGTCACTGAAGCTTTCTTT
TRBD2	TRBJ2-3	TRBV20-1	few	CSASALAGGPTDTQYF	TGCAGTGCTAGCGCGTTAGCGGGAGGGCCCACAGATACGCAGTATTTT
TRBD1	TRBJ1-1	TRBV29-1	many	CSVGQGRTEAFF	TGCAGCGTAGGACAGGGCCGCACTGAAGCTTTCTTT
.	TRBJ2-3	TRBV5-4	many	CASSPGRLVTDTQYF	TGTGCCAGCAGCCCAGGGCGGCTTGTGACAGATACGCAGTATTTT
.	TRBJ1-4	TRBV11-2	many	CASSLDQVGTGPKEKLFF	TGTGCCAGCAGCTTAGATCAGGTCGGAACAGGCCCTAAGGAAAAACTGTTTTTT
.	TRBJ2-5	TRBV7-7	few	CASSLGTGEGETQYF	TGTGCTAGCAGCTTAGGGACGGGAGAGGGAGAGACCCAGTACTTC
.	TRBJ2-2	TRBV19	many	CASSIPTGELFF	TGTGCCAGTAGTATACCCACCGGGGAGCTGTTTTTT
.	TRBJ1-1	TRBV6-5	few	CASSYGVRQNTEAFF	TGTGCCAGCAGTTACGGGGTGAGGCAGAACACTGAAGCTTTCTTT
TRBD1	TRBJ2-1	TRBV3-1	many	CASTRTGGNEQFF	TGTGCCAGCACCAGGACAGGGGGAAATGAGCAGTTCTTC
.	TRBJ2-5	TRBV20-1	few	CSERKGSRETQYF	TGCAGTGAGAGAAAAGGGTCCCGAGAGACCCAGTACTTC
.	TRBJ2-5	TRBV4-1	many	CASSQDLKTQYF	TGCGCCAGCAGCCAAGATCTGAAGACCCAGTACTTC
TRBD2	TRBJ2-7	TRBV30	.	CAWRGTSGRAGVYEQYF	TGTGCCTGGAGAGGGACTAGCGGGAGGGCCGGGGTCTACGAGCAGTACTTC
.	TRBJ2-7	TRBV3-1	many	CASSQGPRYYEQYF	TGTGCCAGCAGCCAAGGTCCCCGATACTACGAGCAGTACTTC